One and the same sample provided the 21 T cell receptor beta chains below, sequenced in a study of T cell responses to AZD1222 COVID-19 vaccine. Clones were sequenced by immunoSEQ multiplex PCR, and TCRdb holds only the in-frame ones, with some missing. Among around 130,000 clones, about 86% were seen once, and the ten largest hold roughly 12%. This sample comprised peripheral blood, obtained on day 0 of AZD1222 vaccination. Receptor source: an adult in good health.

The chain carries TRBV5-1 and TRBJ2-1, with 11 positions matching TRBD2. Looked up from germline, CDR1 is SGHRS and CDR2 is YFSETQ. V shed 4 bases, J shed 12 bases, and the junction held 9 bases outside the gene matches. This CDR3 is built from 14 residues. The CDR3 protein is CASSPSGGLDGQFF. The CDR3 nucleotides are TGCGCCAGCAGCCCTAGCGGGGGGCTAGATGGGCAGTTCTTC.

The rearrangement links TRBV7-2 to TRBJ1-5; TRBD1 might be the D (5 bases). Trimming left V 0 bases short and J 7 bases short, with 13 bases between. Germline assignment: CDR1 SGHTA and CDR2 FQGNSA. This CDR3 has 15 amino acids. Written as DNA, the CDR3 is TGTGCCAGCAGCTTAGCGTCAGGGTCGGGCCAGCCCCAGCATTTT. It codes for CASSLASGSGQPQHF.

The J gene is TRBJ1-1, the V gene TRBV5-1; D remains unclear. Per germline, CDR1 SGHRS and CDR2 YFSETQ. Trimming removed 2 bases at V and 6 bases at J, with 11 bases between. This CDR3 has 13 amino acids. The CDR3 loop is CASSLGLEAEAFF. CDR3 coding DNA: TGCGCCAGCAGCTTAGGCCTAGAGGCTGAAGCTTTCTTT. The full variable domain, completed using reference TRBV5-1 and TRBJ1-1, is KAGVTQTPRYLIKTRGQQVTLSCSPISGHRSVSWYQQTPGQGLQFLFEYFSETQRNKGNFPGRFSGRQFSNSRSEMNVSTLELGDSALYLCASSLGLEAEAFFGQGTRLTVV.

This clone was detected once. The rearrangement uses TRBV30 and TRBJ2-5, with D possibly being TRBD2 (6 bases). Looked up from germline, CDR1 is GTSNPN and CDR2 is SVGIG (reference sequence). This CDR3 comprises 15 residues. Trimming cost V 4 bases and J 4 bases, with 19 bases left between them. CDR3 in DNA: TGTGCCTGGACCTCGACAGTTGGGAGGAGAGAGACCCAGTACTTC. It yields the protein CAWTSTVGRRETQYF. The full variable domain, with the rest looked up from reference TRBV30 and TRBJ2-5, is SQTIHQWPATLVQPVGSPLSLECTVEGTSNPNLYWYRQAAGRGLQLLFYSVGIGQISSEVPQNLSASRPQDRQFILSSKKLLLSDSGFYLCAWTSTVGRRETQYFGPGTRLLVL.

The rearrangement joins TRBV28 to TRBJ1-2; D remains unclear. The CDR3 extends over 13 amino acids. The germline V and J ends were trimmed by 6 bases and 4 bases, with 12 bases remaining between them. In germline, CDR1 is MDHEN, CDR2 SYDVKM. The CDR3 DNA reads TGTGCCAGCAGCCCCCCCCCAGGCTATGGCTACACCTTC. Its protein is CASSPPPGYGYTF.

This chain connects TRBV18 to TRBJ1-1; D is uncertain. V gave up 6 bases and J gave up 4 bases, with 12 bases separating them. This CDR3 spans 13 amino acids. The germline V gene has CDR1 KGHSH and CDR2 LQKENI. The CDR3 here is CASSPSMPTEAFF. As DNA, the CDR3 is TGTGCCAGCTCCCCGTCCATGCCCACTGAAGCTTTCTTT.

This chain links TRBV11-2 with TRBJ1-6; a weak D match, TRBD1 (5 bases). The CDR3 sequence is 15 residues long. Germline lookup yields CDR1 SGHAT and CDR2 FQNNGV. The V end was cut by 6 bases, the J end by 5 bases, with 14 bases between. CDR3 nucleotide sequence: TGTGCCAGCAGGGCGCCGGGACGGAATAATTCACCCCTCCACTTT. Translating gives CASRAPGRNNSPLHF.

This sequence joins TRBV5-1 and TRBJ2-5; D perhaps matches TRBD1 (5 bases). Trimming removed 0 bases from V and 5 bases from J, with 11 bases in between. CDR3 length: 14 residues. CDR1 is SGHRS and CDR2 is YFSETQ in the germline V gene. The CDR3 loop is CASSLGQMRETQYF. The DNA of the CDR3 is TGCGCCAGCAGCTTGGGACAGATGAGGGAGACCCAGTACTTC.

The gene calls are TRBV24-1 and TRBJ1-6; D may be TRBD1 (5 bases). The CDR3 covers 17 residues. Per germline, CDR1 KGHDR and CDR2 SFDVKD. V lost 6 bases and J 0 bases, leaving 14 bases between the germline ends. The CDR3 sequence: CATSYGQGHSYNSPLHF. CDR3 bases: TGTGCCACCAGTTACGGCCAGGGCCACTCCTATAATTCACCCCTCCACTTT.

This clone was seen just once. This chain links TRBV7-6 with TRBJ2-3, with 9 positions matching TRBD1. The V gene's germline CDR1 is SGHVS and CDR2 FNYEAQ. The CDR3 length is 17 residues. The junction had 11 bases not matched to a gene; V was cut back by 0 bases and J by 7 bases. DNA for the CDR3: TGTGCCAGCAGCTTAGCGCTTCGGGACAGGGCTTCTAATACGCAGTATTTT. This translates into CASSLALRDRASNTQYF.

This clone appeared once. The V and J genes are TRBV6-5 and TRBJ2-3; D gene ambiguous. CDR3 length equals 11 residues. In germline, CDR1 is MNHEY, CDR2 SVGAGI. The V gene lost 4 bases and the J gene lost 6 bases, with 5 bases spanning the gap. CDR3 in amino acids: CASSSADTQYF. The DNA of the CDR3 is TGTGCCAGCAGTTCAGCCGATACGCAGTATTTT.

The rearrangement uses TRBV6-5 and TRBJ1-2; 8 bases agree with TRBD1. CDR1 is MNHEY and CDR2 is SVGAGI in the germline V gene. J was trimmed by 8 bases and V by 2 bases; bases with no gene match: 10. The CDR3 length is 15 residues. The CDR3 loop reads CASSYGAGQEGGYTF. CDR3 sequence (DNA): TGTGCCAGCAGTTACGGTGCGGGACAGGAGGGGGGCTACACCTTC.

The chain links TRBV3-1 (or the pseudogene TRBV3-2) to TRBJ1-4; 8 bases fit TRBD1. V gave up 2 bases and J gave up 4 bases; unmatched junction bases: 3. The CDR3 runs 15 residues. The germline V gene has CDR1 LGHDT and CDR2 YNNKEL (reference sequence). The CDR3 is CASSQRTGFNEKLFF. CDR3 in DNA: TGTGCCAGCAGCCAACGGACAGGGTTTAATGAAAAACTGTTTTTT.

The chain uses TRBV5-1 and TRBJ1-2, with TRBD1 matching 7 bases. Germline CDR1 is SGHRS and CDR2 is YFSETQ. The CDR3 has 13 residues. Trimming at V came to 4 bases and at J to 8 bases, leaving 8 bases not matched to a gene. CDR3: CASSVTGVGGYTF. CDR3 in DNA: TGCGCCAGCAGCGTAACAGGGGTCGGAGGCTACACCTTC.

This rearrangement joins TRBV7-2 to TRBJ1-6; D remains ambiguous. CDR3 length equals 15 residues. The germline V and J ends were trimmed by 5 bases and 9 bases, with 17 bases remaining between them. The germline gives CDR1 SGHTA, CDR2 FQGNSA. The CDR3 region is CASSPAAAGLSPLHF. CDR3 bases: TGTGCCAGCAGCCCAGCGGCAGCAGGCCTTTCACCCCTCCACTTT.

The rearrangement uses TRBV3-1 (or the pseudogene TRBV3-2) and TRBJ1-2; 8 bases map to TRBD1. The germline gives CDR1 LGHDT, CDR2 YNNKEL (reference sequence). With 4 bases clipped from V and 4 bases from J, the junction kept 11 bases outside the gene matches. This CDR3 comprises 16 residues. The CDR3 protein is CASSPRQGANPYGYTF. CDR3 in DNA: TGTGCCAGCAGCCCTCGCCAGGGGGCGAACCCCTATGGCTACACCTTC.

V is TRBV6-2 or TRBV6-3 and J is TRBJ2-1; 7 bases map to TRBD2. This CDR3 spans 15 amino acids. V lost 5 bases, J lost 8 bases, and 12 bases stayed unmatched. Germline V gives CDR1 MNHEY, CDR2 SVGEGT. The CDR3, as DNA: TGTGCCAGCAGTCCCCTGCCGCGGGGGTGGGATGAGCAGTTCTTC. It codes for CASSPLPRGWDEQFF.

This clone was seen once. The genes are TRBV6-2 or TRBV6-3 and TRBJ1-5, with D perhaps TRBD1 (5 bases). This CDR3 contains 13 residues. The germline gives CDR1 MNHEY, CDR2 SVGEGT. Trimming stripped 5 bases from V and 6 bases from J, with 11 bases between. The CDR3 spells CASSRAGIQPQHF. In nucleotides, the CDR3 is TGTGCCAGCAGTCGTGCAGGGATTCAGCCCCAGCATTTT.

The gene calls are TRBV4-1 and TRBJ1-2, with D tentatively TRBD1 (6 bases). Trimming shortened V by 4 bases and J by 7 bases, and 13 bases separated the two germline ends. The CDR3 has 13 amino acids. CDR1 is MGHRA and CDR2 is YSYEKL in the germline V gene. The CDR3 loop is CASSPGGKGGYTF. CDR3 nucleotides: TGCGCCAGCAGCCCCGGGGGCAAGGGTGGCTACACCTTC.

This chain connects TRBV11-3 to TRBJ1-1, with a weak D call TRBD1 (6 bases). This CDR3 is built from 19 residues. CDR1 and CDR2 from the germline V gene are SGHNT and YENEEA. Between the trimmed V and J ends, which lost 0 bases and 0 bases, there was a span of 20 bases. The CDR3 sequence: CASSLEFGGGPLMNTEAFF. The CDR3 bases are TGTGCCAGCAGCTTAGAGTTCGGCGGGGGCCCGCTGATGAACACTGAAGCTTTCTTT.

The chain recombines TRBV5-6 with TRBJ2-3; TRBD2 aligns across 10 bases. The CDR3 is made up of 17 amino acids. CDR1 is SGHDT, CDR2 YYEEEE, per germline. V lost 4 bases and J lost 2; bases outside the gene matches: 10. The CDR3 reads CASSVQRGGRYTDTQYF. The CDR3 region has the DNA TGTGCCAGCAGCGTCCAGCGGGGGGGCAGATACACAGATACGCAGTATTTT.